The subject of this entry is one T cell receptor beta chain. Antigen: not known. This sample is drawn from a study of shared clonotypes between healthy human individuals. At the level of the study: The plates for each donor numbered three CD4 naive, three CD4 memory, two CD8 naive and one CD8 memory. Regarding the study as a whole: Few donors restricted represented genetic and exposure-history diversity.

It was CD45RO-negative cells, positively selected for CCR7, that made up naive CD8 cells, with terminally differentiated effector memory CD45RA+ cells excluded. The authors distributed each subset's genomic DNA evenly over several immunoSEQ plates. The assay was immunoSEQ multiplex PCR, and TCRdb's table has in-frame clones only and misses some. The sample holds 2 million to 2.5 million clones, just over 90% seen once. This clonotype originated in a man aged 18 to 30 in good health. Some clones in this sample may be carry-over from other donors' samples. The specimen was naive CD8+ T cells from PBMCs.

This chain's CDR3 is CASSSGSGLRGNTIYF. The CDR3 DNA reads TGTGCCAGCAGCTCGGGCTCAGGGCTGAGAGGAAACACCATATATTTT. The chain uses TRBV9 and TRBJ1-3, with TRBD1 as a possible D gene (5 bases). Per germline, CDR1 SGDLS and CDR2 YYNGEE. The CDR3 has 16 amino acids. V shed 4 bases and J shed 4 bases, with 18 bases lying between them.